This T cell receptor (beta chain) was documented in a study of OX40 agonist ivuxolimab in advanced cancers. Findings of the study overall: Blood T cells, both CD4+ and CD8+, expanded clonally by week 6 at 0.1 to 3.0 mg/kg.

Germline CDR1 SNHLY, CDR2 FYNNEI. The CDR3 loop spans 12 amino acids. V was shortened by 3 bases and J by 4 bases, with 7 bases between the two germline ends. On this clone itself: Its antigen is still unknown.

Sequencing was performed with immunoSEQ multiplex PCR; in TCRdb, only in-frame clones are kept and a portion is missing. The sample records about 45,000 clones, 80% to 95% being singletons. This material consisted of CD4+ or CD8+ T cells sorted from blood, taken in a trial of the OX40 agonist ivuxolimab. The V call is TRBV2, the J call TRBJ2-7; D call uncertain. This clonotype was sampled from an adult with an advanced solid tumor such as melanoma, head and neck, liver or kidney cancer. The CDR3 nucleotides read TGTGCCAGCAGTGATATGGAATACGAGCAGTACTTC. This gives the protein CASSDMEYEQYF.